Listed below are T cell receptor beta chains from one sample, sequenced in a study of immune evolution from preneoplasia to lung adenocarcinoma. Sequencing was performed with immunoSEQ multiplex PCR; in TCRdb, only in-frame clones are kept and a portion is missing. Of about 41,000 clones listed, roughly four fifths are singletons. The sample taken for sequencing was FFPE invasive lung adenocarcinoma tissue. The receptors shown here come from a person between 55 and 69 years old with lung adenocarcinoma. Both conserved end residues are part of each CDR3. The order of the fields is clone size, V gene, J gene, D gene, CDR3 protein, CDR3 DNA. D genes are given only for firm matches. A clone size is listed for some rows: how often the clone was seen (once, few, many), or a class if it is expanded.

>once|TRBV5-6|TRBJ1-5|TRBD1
CASSLGQGLFSNQPQHF
TGTGCCAGCAGCCTAGGACAGGGCTTGTTTAGCAATCAGCCCCAGCATTTT
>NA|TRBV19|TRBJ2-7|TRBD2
CASRPTSGMGEQYF
TGTGCCAGTAGGCCCACTAGCGGGATGGGCGAGCAGTACTTC
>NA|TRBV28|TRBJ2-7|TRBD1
CASSPRDRDYEQYF
TGTGCCAGCAGTCCCAGGGACAGGGACTACGAGCAGTACTTC
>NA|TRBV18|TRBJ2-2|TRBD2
CASSPGLAVTGELFF
TGTGCCAGCTCACCAGGTCTAGCGGTCACCGGGGAGCTGTTTTTT
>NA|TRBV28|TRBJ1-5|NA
CASRDAYSNQPQHF
TGTGCCAGCCGGGACGCCTATAGCAATCAGCCCCAGCATTTT
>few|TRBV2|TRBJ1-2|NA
CASSDSGNYGYTF
TGTGCCAGCAGTGACTCGGGAAACTATGGCTACACCTTC
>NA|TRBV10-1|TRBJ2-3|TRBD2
CASSETTSGSSDTQYF
TGCGCCAGCAGTGAGACTACTAGCGGGAGTAGTGATACGCAGTATTTT
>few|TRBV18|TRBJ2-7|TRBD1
CASSPLDRTYEQYF
TGTGCCAGCTCACCATTGGACAGGACCTACGAGCAGTACTTC
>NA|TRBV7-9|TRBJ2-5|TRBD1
CASSRTGGWQETQYF
TGTGCCAGCAGCCGGACAGGGGGCTGGCAAGAGACCCAGTACTTC
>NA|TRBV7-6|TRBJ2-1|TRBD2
CASSLAGGPRGEQFF
TGTGCCAGCAGCTTAGCGGGAGGGCCACGCGGTGAGCAGTTCTTC
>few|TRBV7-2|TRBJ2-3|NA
CASSLGRGLGDTQYF
TGTGCCAGCAGCTTAGGTCGCGGGCTGGGGGATACGCAGTATTTT
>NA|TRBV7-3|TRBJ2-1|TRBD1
CASGEGQGNEQFF
TGTGCCAGCGGGGAGGGACAGGGCAATGAGCAGTTCTTC
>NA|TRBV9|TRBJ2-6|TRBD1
CASSPGQVDSGANVLTF
TGTGCCAGCAGCCCAGGACAGGTTGACTCTGGGGCCAACGTCCTGACTTTC
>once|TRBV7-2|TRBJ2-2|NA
CASSLQGYGELFF
TGTGCCAGCAGCTTACAGGGTTACGGGGAGCTGTTTTTT
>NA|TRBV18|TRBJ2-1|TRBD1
CASSRGQENNEQFF
TGTGCCAGCTCTCGAGGACAGGAAAACAATGAGCAGTTCTTC
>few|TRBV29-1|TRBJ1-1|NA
CSVLRGVDTEAFF
TGCAGCGTTTTACGGGGGGTCGACACTGAAGCTTTCTTT
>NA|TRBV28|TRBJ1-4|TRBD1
CATHSGTGVEKLFF
TGTGCCACCCACTCCGGGACAGGGGTTGAAAAACTGTTTTTT
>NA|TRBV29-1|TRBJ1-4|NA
CSVAGGGFGEKLFF
TGCAGCGTGGCGGGGGGGGGTTTTGGAGAAAAACTGTTTTTT
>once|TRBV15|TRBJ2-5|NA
CATRNHPKETQYF
TGTGCCACCAGGAATCACCCCAAAGAGACCCAGTACTTC
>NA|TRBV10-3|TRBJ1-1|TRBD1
CAISDFDRGYAEAFF
TGTGCCATCAGTGACTTCGACAGGGGTTACGCTGAAGCTTTCTTT
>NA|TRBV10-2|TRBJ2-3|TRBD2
CATTPVRRRLAGGPGTQYF
TGCGCCACAACCCCGGTTCGCAGGAGACTAGCGGGAGGGCCGGGTACGCAGTATTTT
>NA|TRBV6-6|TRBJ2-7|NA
CASSLPPPSWEQYF
TGTGCCAGCAGTTTACCGCCACCCTCGTGGGAGCAGTACTTC
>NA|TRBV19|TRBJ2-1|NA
CASSSLAAKPYNEQFF
TGTGCCAGTAGTTCCTTAGCGGCAAAACCTTACAATGAGCAGTTCTTC
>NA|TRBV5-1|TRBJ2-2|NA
CASSREFYTGELFF
TGCGCCAGCAGCAGGGAGTTCTACACCGGGGAGCTGTTTTTT
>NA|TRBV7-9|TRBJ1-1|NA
CASSLQGNTEAFF
TGTGCCAGCAGTCTACAGGGGAACACTGAAGCTTTCTTT
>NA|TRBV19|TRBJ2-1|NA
CASSSGGGLARGLEQFF
TGTGCCAGTAGTTCCGGAGGAGGCCTAGCGAGGGGGTTGGAGCAGTTCTTC
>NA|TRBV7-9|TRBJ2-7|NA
CASSPVPSVYEQYF
TGTGCCAGCAGCCCCGTCCCCTCAGTCTACGAGCAGTACTTC
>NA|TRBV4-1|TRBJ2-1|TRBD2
CASSPRLAGSATIYNEQFF
TGCGCCAGCAGCCCGCGGCTAGCGGGATCGGCGACCATCTACAATGAGCAGTTCTTC
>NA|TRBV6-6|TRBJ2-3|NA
CASRTGSITDTQYF
TGTGCCAGCAGAACGGGATCCATCACAGATACGCAGTATTTT
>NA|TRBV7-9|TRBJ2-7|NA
CASSLDRRHSYEQYF
TGTGCCAGCAGCTTAGATCGGAGACATTCCTACGAGCAGTACTTC
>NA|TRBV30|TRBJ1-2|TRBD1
CAWDPGQGASYTF
TGTGCCTGGGACCCCGGACAGGGTGCCTCCTACACCTTC
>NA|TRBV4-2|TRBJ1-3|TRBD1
CASSLGQSGNTIYF
TGTGCCAGCAGCTTGGGACAGTCTGGAAACACCATATATTTT
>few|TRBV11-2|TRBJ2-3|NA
CASRAWGGSDTQYF
TGTGCCAGCAGGGCCTGGGGTGGGTCAGATACGCAGTATTTT
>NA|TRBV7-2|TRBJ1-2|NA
CASSLAGLGYGYTF
TGTGCCAGCAGCTTAGCTGGGCTGGGATATGGCTACACCTTC
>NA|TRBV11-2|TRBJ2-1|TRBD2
CASSLPTSGLSYNEQFF
TGTGCCAGCAGCTTACCGACTAGCGGGTTGTCCTACAATGAGCAGTTCTTC
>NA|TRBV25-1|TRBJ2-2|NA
CASSALWDESGELFF
TGTGCCAGCAGTGCATTGTGGGACGAATCCGGGGAGCTGTTTTTT